Below are 21 T cell receptor beta chains sequenced from a single sample in a study of T cells in tumors after PD-1 blockade. The method was immunoSEQ multiplex PCR; TCRdb's version includes in-frame clones alone and lacks a portion of them. Of 4,500 to 5,000 clones in the sample, around 60% were seen once. This specimen consisted of tumor tissue, obtained after anti-PD-1 treatment. These receptors came from a human donor with basal cell carcinoma.

This clone is categorized as medium-sized. The genes are TRBV27 and TRBJ2-4; 7 bases are shared with TRBD2. The germline gives CDR1 MNHEY, CDR2 SMNVEV (reference sequence). V shed 6 bases, J shed 4 bases, and the junction held 9 bases outside the gene matches. This CDR3 region has 15 residues. The CDR3 loop reads CASSHTGTIKNIQYF. In DNA form, the CDR3 reads TGTGCCAGCAGCCACACTGGGACTATAAAAAACATTCAGTACTTC.

The chain recombines TRBV13 with TRBJ1-6, with a weak D call TRBD1 (6 bases). The CDR3 has 19 residues. The V end lost 0 bases, the J end lost 0 bases, and 15 bases lay between the germline ends. Germline loops: CDR1 PRHDT, CDR2 FYEKMQ (reference sequence). CDR3 DNA: TGTGCCAGCAGCTTAGGGGTTTACAGGGATAGCTCCTATAATTCACCCCTCCACTTT. Its protein product is CASSLGVYRDSSYNSPLHF. Full variable domain (remainder filled in from reference TRBV13 and TRBJ1-6): AAGVIQSPRHLIKEKRETATLKCYPIPRHDTVYWYQQGPGQDPQFLISFYEKMQSDKGSIPDRFSAQQFSDYHSELNMSSLELGDSALYFCASSLGVYRDSSYNSPLHFGNGTRLTVT.

By share, this clone counts as large. The V gene is TRBV24-1, the J gene TRBJ2-2; no reliable D call. Trimming stripped 5 bases from V and 4 bases from J, with 7 bases between. This CDR3 comprises 13 residues. Germline V gene data show CDR1 as KGHDR and CDR2 as SFDVKD. The chain's CDR3 is CATSGGSTGELFF. For the CDR3, the DNA is TGTGCCACCAGTGGGGGATCCACCGGGGAGCTGTTTTTT.

The chain couples TRBV5-4 to TRBJ1-2; a weak D match, TRBD1 (5 bases). The CDR3 loop spans 14 amino acids. V was pared by 2 bases and J by 4 bases, with 12 bases between. Germline values: CDR1 SGHNT, CDR2 YYREEE (reference sequence). This CDR3 reads CASSLGDRLYGYTF. The CDR3, as DNA: TGTGCCAGCAGCTTAGGGGACCGACTCTATGGCTACACCTTC.

Turning to this clone: An end of the junction does not agree with germline; a read error may underlie this. This chain links TRBV2 with TRBJ2-1; D is perhaps TRBD1 (5 bases). Germline values: CDR1 SNHLY, CDR2 FYNNEI. The CDR3 contains 13 residues. The DNA for the CDR3 is TGTGCCAGCAGTAACCTCATAGAGACAGTCAGAATCTTC. Translating it yields CASSNLIETVRIF.

The J gene is TRBJ1-6, the V gene TRBV2; the D gene is possibly TRBD1 (5 bases). Germline assignment: CDR1 SNHLY and CDR2 FYNNEI. V was clipped by 8 bases and J by 7 bases, with 18 bases between them. The CDR3 is 15 residues long. The CDR3 nucleotides are TGTGCCAGCTCGGTTGGGACCACGAGCAATTCACCCCTCCACTTT. It codes for CASSVGTTSNSPLHF.

By sample share, this clone is large (0.1 to 1%). This sequence joins TRBV5-6 and TRBJ2-5, with D unclear. Trimming took 3 bases from V and 5 from J, leaving 14 bases between them. Germline CDR1 is SGHDT and CDR2 is YYEEEE. The CDR3 extends over 14 amino acids. The CDR3 DNA follows: TGTGCCAGCAGCTCCGATCTAAGGGCCGAGACCCAGTACTTC. It yields the protein CASSSDLRAETQYF.

The chain uses TRBV7-9 and TRBJ1-5; D is perhaps TRBD1 (6 bases). Trimming pared 4 bases from V and 1 base from J, leaving 20 bases between. The CDR3 spans 18 residues. CDR1 and CDR2 from the germline V gene are SEHNR and FQNEAQ (reference sequence). The CDR3 here is CASSSGLPGTGSNQPQHF. The CDR3 DNA is TGTGCCAGCAGCTCAGGCCTCCCTGGCACAGGGAGCAATCAGCCCCAGCATTTT.

This clone was counted a single time. The chain uses TRBV4-2 and TRBJ2-7, with TRBD2 matching over 9 bases. Germline values: CDR1 LGHNA, CDR2 YNFKEQ. V trimming: 0 bases; J trimming: 5 bases; junction bases outside the gene matches: 11. This CDR3 comprises 17 residues. CDR3 nucleotides: TGTGCCAGCAGCCAAGATCTTTTTGGCCTAGCGGGGAACGAGCAGTACTTC. It encodes CASSQDLFGLAGNEQYF.

This clone showed up just once. V and J are TRBV7-6 and TRBJ2-3; a possible D gene is TRBD2 (6 bases). The V gene lost 6 bases and the J gene lost 4 bases, with 20 bases spanning the gap. The CDR3 runs 16 residues. The germline V gene encodes CDR1 SGHVS and CDR2 FNYEAQ. The CDR3 is CASRPGAGGLADTQYF. CDR3 sequence (DNA): TGTGCCAGCAGACCGGGAGCCGGGGGATTGGCAGATACGCAGTATTTT.

The V gene is TRBV7-2, the J gene TRBJ2-7, with unresolved D. The CDR3 sequence is 13 residues long. Germline CDR1 SGHTA, CDR2 FQGNSA. Trimming stripped 7 bases from V and 2 bases from J, with 12 bases between. CDR3 nucleotide sequence: TGTGCCAGCAATCCGTCGCCTACCTACGAGCAGTACTTC. It encodes CASNPSPTYEQYF.

The J gene is TRBJ1-1, the V gene TRBV10-2; the D gene is possibly TRBD1 (6 bases). Germline V CDR1 and CDR2: WSHSY, SAAADI. CDR3 length: 16 amino acids. V lost 4 bases and J 1 base, leaving 16 bases between the germline ends. The CDR3 sequence is CASSALRTDQNTEAFF. In nucleotides, the CDR3 is TGCGCCAGCAGTGCCCTTCGGACAGACCAGAACACTGAAGCTTTCTTT.

The chain carries TRBV28 and TRBJ2-7, with D possibly being TRBD1 (6 bases). Trimming stripped 3 bases from V and 2 bases from J, with 11 bases between. Germline V gene data show CDR1 as MDHEN and CDR2 as SYDVKM. This CDR3 is built from 14 residues. The CDR3 region has the DNA TGTGCCAGCAGTTTGGTTAGGGACACCTACGAGCAGTACTTC. This encodes CASSLVRDTYEQYF.

This clone was detected a few times. CDR3 in amino acids: CASSLKETQYF. CDR3 sequence (DNA): TGTGCCAGCAGCTTAAAAGAGACCCAGTACTTC. The chain links TRBV7-9 to TRBJ2-5, with unresolved D. This CDR3 region has 11 residues. Trimming pared 2 bases from V and 3 bases from J, leaving 1 base between. In germline, CDR1 is SEHNR, CDR2 FQNEAQ (reference sequence).

The gene calls are TRBV5-1 and TRBJ1-1; TRBD1 matches 10 bases. J gave up 1 base and V 4 bases, and 1 base lay outside the gene matches. The CDR3 has 14 amino acids. Per the germline V gene, CDR1 is SGHRS and CDR2 is YFSETQ. Written as DNA, the CDR3 is TGCGCCAGCAGCGGACAGGGGGGGAACACTGAAGCTTTCTTT. Protein product: CASSGQGGNTEAFF.

CDR3 sequence: CASSPTGPPRETQYF. The CDR3 nucleotides are TGTGCCAGCAGCCCAACCGGGCCGCCCCGAGAGACCCAGTACTTC. The chain uses TRBV7-2 and TRBJ2-5; D unresolved. The V gene lost 5 bases and the J gene lost 4 bases, with 17 bases spanning the gap. The CDR3 sequence is 15 residues long. CDR1 and CDR2 (germline): SGHTA, FQGNSA.

Only a few counts were recorded for this clone. This sequence joins TRBV4-3 and TRBJ2-7; unclear D gene. The germline V gene has CDR1 LGHNA and CDR2 YSLEER. This CDR3 has 15 residues. V was trimmed by 5 bases and J by 2 bases, leaving 16 bases between them. The CDR3 spells CASSLWYRVPYEQYF. The DNA for the CDR3 is TGCGCCAGCAGCTTGTGGTATAGGGTTCCCTACGAGCAGTACTTC.

The V call is TRBV5-1, the J call TRBJ2-7; D may be TRBD1 (5 bases). Germline V lookup: CDR1 SGHRS, CDR2 YFSETQ. The CDR3 has 15 amino acids. Trimming pared 5 bases from V and 2 bases from J, leaving 17 bases between. For the CDR3, the DNA is TGCGCCAGCAGGCCTTCCCTAGGGGATACCTACGAGCAGTACTTC. Translating it yields CASRPSLGDTYEQYF.

The chain employs TRBV2 and TRBJ1-1, with unresolved D. Trimming took off 5 bases at V and 3 bases at J, with 10 bases between the two ends. Germline assignment: CDR1 SNHLY and CDR2 FYNNEI. The CDR3 sequence is 13 residues long. CDR3 bases: TGTGCCAGCAGTCTCCTCCAGGACACTGAAGCTTTCTTT. Translation gives CASSLLQDTEAFF.

The V and J genes are TRBV10-3 and TRBJ1-1; no definite D call. V was shortened by 0 bases and J by 5 bases, with 10 bases between the two germline ends. CDR3 size: 14 residues. Germline V gene lookup returns CDR1 ENHRY and CDR2 SYGVKD. The CDR3 is CAISESNDRTEAFF. As DNA, the CDR3 is TGTGCCATCAGTGAGTCGAACGATCGGACTGAAGCTTTCTTT.

J is TRBJ2-2 and V is TRBV11-2; unclear D gene. Trimming left V 2 bases short and J 1 base short, with 5 bases between. This CDR3 comprises 14 residues. CDR1 is SGHAT, CDR2 FQNNGV, per germline. The CDR3 DNA reads TGTGCCAGCAGCTTAAATCTGAACACCGGGGAGCTGTTTTTT. This codes for CASSLNLNTGELFF.